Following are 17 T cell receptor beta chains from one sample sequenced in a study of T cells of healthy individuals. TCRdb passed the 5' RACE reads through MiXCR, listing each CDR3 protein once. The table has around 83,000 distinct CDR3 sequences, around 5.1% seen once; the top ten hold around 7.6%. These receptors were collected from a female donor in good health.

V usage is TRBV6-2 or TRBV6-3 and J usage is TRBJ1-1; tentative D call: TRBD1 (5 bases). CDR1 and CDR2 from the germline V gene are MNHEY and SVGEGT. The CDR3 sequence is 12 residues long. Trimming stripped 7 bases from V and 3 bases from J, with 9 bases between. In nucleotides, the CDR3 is TGTGCCAGCAAGGAGGGACACACTGAAGCTTTCTTT. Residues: CASKEGHTEAFF.

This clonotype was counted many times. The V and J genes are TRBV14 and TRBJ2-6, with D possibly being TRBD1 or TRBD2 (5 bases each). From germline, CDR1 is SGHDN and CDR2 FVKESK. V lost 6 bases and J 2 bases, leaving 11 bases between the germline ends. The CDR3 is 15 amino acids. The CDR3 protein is CASRGTKAGANVLTF. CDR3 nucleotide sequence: TGTGCCAGCAGGGGGACCAAGGCTGGGGCCAACGTCCTGACTTTC.

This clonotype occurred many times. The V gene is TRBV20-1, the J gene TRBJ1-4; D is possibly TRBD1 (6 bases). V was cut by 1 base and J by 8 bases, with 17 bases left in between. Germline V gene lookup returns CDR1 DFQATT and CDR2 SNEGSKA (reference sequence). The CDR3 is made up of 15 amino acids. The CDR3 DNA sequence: TGCAGTGCTAGAGGTTTACAGGGACGCGGGGAAAAACTGTTTTTT. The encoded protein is CSARGLQGRGEKLFF.

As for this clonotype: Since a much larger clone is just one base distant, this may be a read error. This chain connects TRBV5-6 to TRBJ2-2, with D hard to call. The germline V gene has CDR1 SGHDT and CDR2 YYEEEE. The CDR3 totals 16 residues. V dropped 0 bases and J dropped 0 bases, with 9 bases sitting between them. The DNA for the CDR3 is TGTGCCAGCAGCTTGGTTCCGGGCCCGAACACCGGGGAGCTGTTTTTT. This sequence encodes CASSLVPGPNTGELFF.

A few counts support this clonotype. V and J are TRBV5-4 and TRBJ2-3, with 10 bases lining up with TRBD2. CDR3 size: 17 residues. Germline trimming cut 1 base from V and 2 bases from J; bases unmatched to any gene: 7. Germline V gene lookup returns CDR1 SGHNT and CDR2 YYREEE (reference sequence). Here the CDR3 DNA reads TGTGCCAGCAGCTTGATTAAGCTAGCGGGAGTCACAGATACGCAGTATTTT. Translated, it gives CASSLIKLAGVTDTQYF.

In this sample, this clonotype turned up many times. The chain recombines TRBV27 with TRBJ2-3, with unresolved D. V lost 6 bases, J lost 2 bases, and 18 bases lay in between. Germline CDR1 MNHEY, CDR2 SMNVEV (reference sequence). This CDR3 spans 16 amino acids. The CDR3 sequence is CASSSPERDYTDTQYF. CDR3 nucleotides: TGTGCCAGCAGCTCACCAGAGCGCGATTACACAGATACGCAGTATTTT.

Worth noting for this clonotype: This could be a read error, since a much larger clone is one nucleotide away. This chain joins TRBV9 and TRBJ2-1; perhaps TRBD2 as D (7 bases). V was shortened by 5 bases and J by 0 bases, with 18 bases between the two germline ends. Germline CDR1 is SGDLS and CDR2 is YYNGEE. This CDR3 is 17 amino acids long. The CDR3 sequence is CASRAGGGGSSYNEQFF. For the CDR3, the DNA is TGTGCCAGCAGAGCCGGGGGAGGGGGGAGCTCCTACAATGAGCAGTTCTTC.

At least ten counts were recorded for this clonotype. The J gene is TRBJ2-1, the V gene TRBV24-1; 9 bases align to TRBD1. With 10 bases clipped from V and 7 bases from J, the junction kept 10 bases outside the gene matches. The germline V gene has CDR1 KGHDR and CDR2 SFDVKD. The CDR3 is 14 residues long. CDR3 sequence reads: CATATGTGRNEQFF. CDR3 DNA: TGTGCCACTGCCACCGGGACAGGGCGTAATGAGCAGTTCTTC.

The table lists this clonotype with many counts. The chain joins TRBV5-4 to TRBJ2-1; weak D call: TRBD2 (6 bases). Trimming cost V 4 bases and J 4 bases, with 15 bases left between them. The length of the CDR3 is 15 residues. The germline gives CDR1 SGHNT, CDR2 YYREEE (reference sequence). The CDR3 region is CASSPGLLIYNEQFF. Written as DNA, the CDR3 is TGTGCCAGCAGCCCGGGACTCCTAATTTACAATGAGCAGTTCTTC.

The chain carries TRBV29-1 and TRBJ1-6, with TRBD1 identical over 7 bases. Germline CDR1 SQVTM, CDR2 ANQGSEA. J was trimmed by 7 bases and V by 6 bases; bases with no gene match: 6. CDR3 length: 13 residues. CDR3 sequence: CSVSDRVNSPLHF. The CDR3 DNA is TGCAGCGTGTCAGACAGGGTCAATTCACCCCTCCACTTT.

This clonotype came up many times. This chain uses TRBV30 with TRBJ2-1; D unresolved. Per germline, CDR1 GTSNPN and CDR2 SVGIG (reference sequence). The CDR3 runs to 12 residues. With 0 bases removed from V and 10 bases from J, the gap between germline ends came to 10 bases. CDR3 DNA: TGTGCCTGGAGTGTATTTGACCCCGAGCAGTTCTTC. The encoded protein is CAWSVFDPEQFF.

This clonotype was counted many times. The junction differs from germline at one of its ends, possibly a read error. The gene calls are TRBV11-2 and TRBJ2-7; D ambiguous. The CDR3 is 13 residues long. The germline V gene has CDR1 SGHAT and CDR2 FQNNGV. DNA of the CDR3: TGTGCCAGCAGCTTAGATCATGTAGTATCGCAGAGCTTC. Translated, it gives CASSLDHVVSQSF.

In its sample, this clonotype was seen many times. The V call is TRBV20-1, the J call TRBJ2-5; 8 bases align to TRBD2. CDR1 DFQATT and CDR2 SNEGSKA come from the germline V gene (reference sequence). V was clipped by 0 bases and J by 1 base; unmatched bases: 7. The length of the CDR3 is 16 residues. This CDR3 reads CSARDQGGRSQETQYF. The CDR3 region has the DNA TGCAGTGCTAGAGATCAGGGCGGGAGGTCCCAAGAGACCCAGTACTTC.

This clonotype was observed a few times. The CDR3 reads CASRDSTGPYSNQPQHF. The CDR3 DNA sequence: TGTGCCAGCAGGGACTCAACAGGGCCCTATAGCAATCAGCCCCAGCATTTT. This rearrangement joins TRBV27 to TRBJ1-5; D may be TRBD1 (6 bases). Germline V lookup: CDR1 MNHEY, CDR2 SMNVEV (reference sequence). The CDR3 sequence is 17 residues long. Trimming took 6 bases from V and 0 from J, leaving 18 bases between them.

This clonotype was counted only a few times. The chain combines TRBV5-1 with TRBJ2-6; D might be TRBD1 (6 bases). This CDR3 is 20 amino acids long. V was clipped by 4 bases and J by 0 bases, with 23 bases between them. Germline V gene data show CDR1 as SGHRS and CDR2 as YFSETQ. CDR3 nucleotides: TGCGCCAGCAGCCGGATACAAATGGGGGCCACGACCTCTGGGGCCAACGTCCTGACTTTC. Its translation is CASSRIQMGATTSGANVLTF.

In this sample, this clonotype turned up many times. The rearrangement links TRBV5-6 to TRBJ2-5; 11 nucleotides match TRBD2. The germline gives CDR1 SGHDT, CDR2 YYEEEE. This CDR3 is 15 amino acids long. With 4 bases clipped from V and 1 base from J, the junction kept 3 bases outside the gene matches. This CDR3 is CASSPGLAVQETQYF. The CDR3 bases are TGTGCCAGCAGCCCGGGACTAGCGGTCCAAGAGACCCAGTACTTC.

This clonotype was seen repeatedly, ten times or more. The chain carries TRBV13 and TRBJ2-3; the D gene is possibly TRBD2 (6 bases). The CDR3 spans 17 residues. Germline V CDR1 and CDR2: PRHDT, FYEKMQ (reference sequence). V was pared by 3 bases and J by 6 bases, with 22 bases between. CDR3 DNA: TGTGCCAGCAGCTTTGGGTACGGGAGTGGCCCGGGGGATACGCAGTATTTT. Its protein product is CASSFGYGSGPGDTQYF.